The 18 T cell receptor beta chains presented below share a single source sample, sequenced in a study of blood T cell repertoires in COVID-19. Here immunoSEQ multiplex PCR was the method, and the copy in TCRdb shows in-frame clones only, minus some. The repertoire holds 100,000 to 110,000 clones, with 85% as singletons. Input material: peripheral blood. These TCRs come from a man aged 45-65 years with active or convalescent COVID-19.

The chain joins TRBV6-5 to TRBJ2-2; 10 bases are shared with TRBD2. The V and J ends lost 10 bases and 7 bases, in that order; junction bases with no gene match: 12. This CDR3 is built from 15 residues. Germline values: CDR1 MNHEY, CDR2 SVGAGI. CDR3 bases: TGTGCCACTTTGGACCGACTAGCGGGTGTCGGGGAGCTGTTTTTT. This codes for CATLDRLAGVGELFF.

The CDR3, as DNA: TGTGCCAGTCATGGGACAGGTAGAGAGACCCAGTACTTC. As protein: CASHGTGRETQYF. J is TRBJ2-5 and V is TRBV25-1; TRBD1 matches at 8 bases. Germline values: CDR1 MGHDK, CDR2 SYGVNS. CDR3 length: 13 residues. J gave up 4 bases and V 9 bases, and 7 bases lay outside the gene matches.

The chain recombines TRBV4-1 with TRBJ2-7; maybe TRBD2 (5 bases). The CDR3 loop spans 18 amino acids. Per the germline V gene, CDR1 is MGHRA and CDR2 is YSYEKL. V was clipped by 1 base and J by 2 bases, with 21 bases between them. CDR3 sequence: CASSQARGLGGLTYEQYF. In nucleotides, the CDR3 is TGCGCCAGCAGCCAAGCAAGAGGGTTGGGCGGGTTGACCTACGAGCAGTACTTC.

This sequence joins TRBV28 and TRBJ1-2; D unresolved. CDR1 and CDR2 (germline): MDHEN, SYDVKM. Trimming left V 8 bases short and J 5 bases short, with 9 bases between. The CDR3 runs 11 residues. CDR3 sequence: CASGQEYGYTF. In DNA, the CDR3 is TGTGCCAGCGGCCAGGAATATGGCTACACCTTC.

The rearrangement uses TRBV19 and TRBJ1-1; D gene unclear. Trimming took off 5 bases at V and 8 bases at J, with 12 bases between the two ends. The length of the CDR3 is 12 residues. Germline CDR1 LNHDA, CDR2 SQIVND (reference sequence). The CDR3 DNA is TGTGCCAGTAGTCTGCAGACACCCGAAGCTTTCTTT. This codes for CASSLQTPEAFF.

CDR3 sequence (DNA): TGCGCCAGCAGCCAAGCGGCAGGGGCCCCCTATGGCTACACCTTC. It codes for CASSQAAGAPYGYTF. V is TRBV4-1 and J is TRBJ1-2; maybe TRBD1 (6 bases). With 1 base removed from V and 4 bases from J, the gap between germline ends came to 13 bases. The CDR3 spans 15 residues. Germline V gene lookup returns CDR1 MGHRA and CDR2 YSYEKL.

This clone was seen only once. This chain uses TRBV19 with TRBJ2-2, with a weak D call TRBD2 (5 bases). The CDR3 consists of 12 residues. Germline assignment: CDR1 LNHDA and CDR2 SQIVND (reference sequence). The V gene lost 5 bases and the J gene lost 10 bases, with 11 bases spanning the gap. The CDR3 nucleotides are TGTGCCAGTAGTGTCGAGGGCGTGGAGCTGTTTTTT. Translation gives CASSVEGVELFF. Variable domain in full (rest from reference TRBV19 and TRBJ2-2): DGGITQSPKYLFRKEGQNVTLSCEQNLNHDAMYWYRQDPGQGLRLIYYSQIVNDFQKGDIAEGYSVSREKKESFPLTVTSAQKNPTAFYLCASSVEGVELFFGEGSRLTVL.

In DNA, the CDR3 is TGTGCCAGCAGCCGTTCAGGGGTTTACTATGGCTACACCTTC. Translated: CASSRSGVYYGYTF. The chain is built from TRBV7-9 and TRBJ1-2; D perhaps matches TRBD1 (6 bases). Germline assignment: CDR1 SEHNR and CDR2 FQNEAQ (reference sequence). Trimming removed 5 bases at V and 3 bases at J, with 13 bases between. This CDR3 comprises 14 residues.

This sequence joins TRBV7-9 and TRBJ1-2; the D is unclear. This CDR3 spans 13 amino acids. The germline CDR1 and CDR2 sequences are SEHNR and FQNEAQ (reference sequence). Trimming cost V 1 base and J 2 bases, with 5 bases left between them. The CDR3 nucleotides read TGTGCCAGCAGCTTAGACAAGAACTATGGCTACACCTTC. This translates into CASSLDKNYGYTF.

This chain uses TRBV25-1 with TRBJ2-6; perhaps TRBD2 as D (5 bases). CDR1 and CDR2 from the germline V gene are MGHDK and SYGVNS. Trimming took off 5 bases at V and 4 bases at J, with 12 bases between the two ends. The CDR3 has 15 amino acids. The CDR3 nucleotides read TGTGCCAGCAGTCCGCCGGGGTCCGGGGCCAACGTCCTGACTTTC. Amino acids: CASSPPGSGANVLTF. The full variable domain, rest sourced from reference TRBV25-1 and TRBJ2-6, is EADIYQTPRYLVIGTGKKITLECSQTMGHDKMYWYQQDPGMELHLIHYSYGVNSTEKGDLSSESTVSRIRTEHFPLTLESARPSHTSQYLCASSPPGSGANVLTFGAGSRLTVL.

The chain couples TRBV19 to TRBJ2-2; tentatively, D is TRBD1 (8 bases). The germline V gene has CDR1 LNHDA and CDR2 SQIVND (reference sequence). This CDR3 is 15 amino acids long. Trimming took 2 bases from V and 7 from J, leaving 14 bases between them. The DNA for the CDR3 is TGTGCCAGTAGTATAAAGAGCGGGACAGGCGGGGAGCTGTTTTTT. The encoded protein is CASSIKSGTGGELFF.

This clone was detected once. Compared with germline, one end of the junction differs, possibly owing to a read error. The chain carries TRBV6-1 and TRBJ1-1, with 7 bases matching TRBD1. Germline V lookup: CDR1 MNHNS, CDR2 SASEGT. The CDR3 length is 15 residues. The CDR3 coding sequence is TGTGCCAGCAGCGAAGGGGGCGGGATGAACACTGAAGCTTTCTTT. Amino acid sequence: CASSEGGGMNTEAFF.

V gene TRBV5-5 combines with J gene TRBJ2-1; D is undetermined. The CDR3 is made up of 13 amino acids. The V end lost 0 bases, the J end lost 7 bases, and 8 bases lay between the germline ends. CDR1 and CDR2 from the germline V gene are SGHKS and YYEKEE (reference sequence). The CDR3 spells CASSLASVNEQFF. The CDR3 bases are TGTGCCAGCAGCTTGGCGTCCGTTAATGAGCAGTTCTTC. Looking up the rest from reference TRBV5-5 and TRBJ2-1 gives the full variable domain: DAGVTQSPTHLIKTRGQQVTLRCSPISGHKSVSWYQQVLGQGPQFIFQYYEKEERGRGNFPDRFSARQFPNYSSELNVNALLLGDSALYLCASSLASVNEQFFGPGTRLTVL.

J is TRBJ2-7 and V is TRBV2; TRBD2 is a possible D gene (6 bases). V dropped 7 bases and J dropped 4 bases, with 20 bases sitting between them. From germline, CDR1 is SNHLY and CDR2 FYNNEI. The CDR3 has 15 residues. The CDR3 region is CASNEVYGSKYEQYF. CDR3 bases: TGTGCCAGCAATGAGGTGTACGGGAGTAAGTACGAGCAGTACTTC.

The chain carries TRBV6-6 and TRBJ2-1; 9 bases line up with TRBD2. The CDR3 length is 21 residues. Per the germline V gene, CDR1 is MNHNY and CDR2 is SVGAGI (reference sequence). J was trimmed by 0 bases and V by 6 bases; bases with no gene match: 21. CDR3 DNA: TGTGCCAGCAGCCGACTCGGGTACCGCGGGGGGGGCGGGAGCTCCTACAATGAGCAGTTCTTC. It codes for CASSRLGYRGGGGSSYNEQFF.

The CDR3 nucleotides are TGTGCCAGCTCACCTGACAGGGGCAATAACTATGGCTACACCTTC. It translates to CASSPDRGNNYGYTF. The gene calls are TRBV18 and TRBJ1-2; 8 positions agree with TRBD1. Germline values: CDR1 KGHSH, CDR2 LQKENI. CDR3 length: 15 residues. V was pared by 3 bases and J by 1 base, with 4 bases of the junction left unmatched.

The genes are TRBV5-8 and TRBJ2-3; a possible D gene is TRBD2 (5 bases). Germline assignment: CDR1 SGHTS and CDR2 YDEGEE. Trimming took off 2 bases at V and 0 bases at J, with 7 bases between the two ends. The CDR3 totals 14 residues. CDR3 residues: CASSFSGSTDTQYF. CDR3 in DNA: TGTGCCAGCAGCTTCAGCGGCAGCACAGATACGCAGTATTTT.

This clone was seen just once. V usage is TRBV28 and J usage is TRBJ2-5, with D unclear. This CDR3 has 13 residues. CDR1 and CDR2 (germline): MDHEN, SYDVKM. Trimming pared 7 bases from V and 1 base from J, leaving 10 bases between. The CDR3 DNA follows: TGTGCCAGCATCGGCAGGATCCAAGAGACCCAGTACTTC. Translating it yields CASIGRIQETQYF.